This TCR beta chain derives from a study of naive and memory T cell subsets. The library had UMIs added by 3' ligation of an oligonucleotide to TCR cDNA. Ligated cDNA underwent four rounds of PCR with nested alpha and beta constant region primers and SP2. TCRdb recomputed calls from the 5' RACE reads with MiXCR, one row per CDR3 protein. The sample lists roughly 60,000 distinct CDR3 sequences; approximately 6.6% were seen once. In regard to this clonotype: An end of the junction does not agree with germline; a read error may underlie this.

Germline V CDR1 and CDR2: SGHRS, YFSETQ. The CDR3 spans 14 residues. The receptor was derived from a male donor in good health. The chain carries TRBV5-1 and TRBJ1-5; TRBD1 aligns across 8 bases. Here the CDR3 DNA reads TGCGCCAGCAGCTTGGCAGGGGGCAATCAGCCCCGGCATTTT. This encodes CASSLAGGNQPRHF.